The 10 T cell receptor beta chains below come from one sample, sequenced in a study of T cell responses to AZD1222 COVID-19 vaccine. The assay was immunoSEQ multiplex PCR, and TCRdb's table has in-frame clones only and misses some. The sample lists roughly 270,000 clones, 90% to 95% occurring once. The sequences come from peripheral blood, collected 28 days after the second AZD1222 dose. All receptors derive from an adult who received the AZD1222 COVID-19 vaccine.

This chain joins TRBV3-1 (or the pseudogene TRBV3-2) and TRBJ1-1; 7 bases map to TRBD1. The CDR3 sequence is 16 residues long. The V segment lost 4 bases and the J segment 0 bases; nucleotides outside the gene matches: 8. Germline CDR1 LGHDT, CDR2 YNNKEL (reference sequence). As DNA, the CDR3 is TGTGCCAGCAGCCGCGGACAGGTTAGAATGAACACTGAAGCTTTCTTT. Its protein product is CASSRGQVRMNTEAFF.

This clone was seen only a few times. This chain connects TRBV5-4 to TRBJ1-2; TRBD1 agrees at 8 bases. This CDR3 region has 13 residues. V dropped 4 bases and J dropped 6; count of bases not matched to a gene: 5. The germline gives CDR1 SGHNT, CDR2 YYREEE (reference sequence). Written as DNA, the CDR3 is TGTGCCAGCAGCCACTGGGACAGGCATGGCTACACCTTC. It is translated as CASSHWDRHGYTF.

This clone was observed once. The chain uses TRBV25-1 and TRBJ1-3; possibly TRBD1 for D (6 bases). CDR1 and CDR2 from the germline V gene are MGHDK and SYGVNS. V lost 9 bases to trimming and J lost 0 bases, with 12 bases between them. The CDR3 contains 14 residues. The DNA for the CDR3 is TGTGCCAGTAGGGGGGTCGTCTCTGGAAACACCATATATTTT. Its protein product is CASRGVVSGNTIYF. Full variable domain (remainder filled in from reference TRBV25-1 and TRBJ1-3): EADIYQTPRYLVIGTGKKITLECSQTMGHDKMYWYQQDPGMELHLIHYSYGVNSTEKGDLSSESTVSRIRTEHFPLTLESARPSHTSQYLCASRGVVSGNTIYFGEGSWLTVV.

This clone was picked up one time. This chain uses TRBV7-2 with TRBJ1-2; unclear D gene. CDR1 and CDR2 (germline): SGHTA, FQGNSA. The CDR3 is 12 residues long. The V and J ends lost 2 bases and 4 bases respectively, with 5 bases between them. DNA for the CDR3: TGTGCCAGCAGCTTAAGCCGCTATGGCTACACCTTC. This gives the protein CASSLSRYGYTF.

The chain combines TRBV10-3 with TRBJ2-7; D ambiguous. This CDR3 is 13 amino acids long. Trimming cost V 8 bases and J 6 bases, with 17 bases left between them. Germline CDR1 ENHRY, CDR2 SYGVKD. The CDR3 coding sequence is TGTGCCATCCGCCCGCGTTCTGGGCCCGAGCAGTACTTC. Encoded protein: CAIRPRSGPEQYF.

J is TRBJ2-7 and V is TRBV5-6; D not certain. This CDR3 contains 13 residues. Trimming removed 4 bases from V and 4 bases from J, with 12 bases in between. CDR1 SGHDT and CDR2 YYEEEE come from the germline V gene. The CDR3 DNA sequence: TGTGCCAGCAGCCCCCGAAGGAGTTACGAGCAGTACTTC. It yields the protein CASSPRRSYEQYF.

The CDR3 loop is CASSPLMEDTEAFF. Written as DNA, the CDR3 is TGTGCCAGCAGCCCCCTGATGGAGGACACTGAAGCTTTCTTT. This chain connects TRBV7-9 to TRBJ1-1; D is unclear. V was cut by 5 bases and J by 3 bases, with 13 bases left in between. There are 14 residues in the CDR3. Per the germline V gene, CDR1 is SEHNR and CDR2 is FQNEAQ (reference sequence).

This clone was recorded only once. The chain joins TRBV5-1 to TRBJ2-3; TRBD2 matches 15 bases. This CDR3 contains 17 residues. V was clipped by 4 bases and J by 4 bases; unmatched bases: 7. Germline V CDR1 and CDR2: SGHRS, YFSETQ. The CDR3 protein is CASSIGLAGGRSDTQYF. Written as DNA, the CDR3 is TGCGCCAGCAGCATAGGACTAGCGGGGGGGCGATCAGATACGCAGTATTTT.

This rearrangement joins TRBV5-1 to TRBJ2-5; tentatively, D is TRBD2 (6 bases). Germline-derived CDR1 and CDR2 are SGHRS and YFSETQ. CDR3 size: 15 residues. Trimming cost V 6 bases and J 2 bases, with 17 bases left between them. For the CDR3, the DNA is TGCGCCAGCATCCCCGCTCCGGGACTTCAAGAGACCCAGTACTTC. It encodes CASIPAPGLQETQYF. Combining the CDR3 with reference TRBV5-1 and TRBJ2-5 gives the whole variable domain KAGVTQTPRYLIKTRGQQVTLSCSPISGHRSVSWYQQTPGQGLQFLFEYFSETQRNKGNFPGRFSGRQFSNSRSEMNVSTLELGDSALYLCASIPAPGLQETQYFGPGTRLLVL.

The V gene is TRBV4-3, the J gene TRBJ2-7; 15 bases align to TRBD2. This CDR3 comprises 18 residues. V was clipped by 3 bases and J by 1 base; unmatched bases: 7. CDR1 is LGHNA and CDR2 is YSLEER in the germline V gene. For the CDR3, the DNA is TGCGCCAGCAGCCAGGGGCCAGGGACTAGCGGGAGGTCCTACGAGCAGTACTTC. The encoded protein is CASSQGPGTSGRSYEQYF.